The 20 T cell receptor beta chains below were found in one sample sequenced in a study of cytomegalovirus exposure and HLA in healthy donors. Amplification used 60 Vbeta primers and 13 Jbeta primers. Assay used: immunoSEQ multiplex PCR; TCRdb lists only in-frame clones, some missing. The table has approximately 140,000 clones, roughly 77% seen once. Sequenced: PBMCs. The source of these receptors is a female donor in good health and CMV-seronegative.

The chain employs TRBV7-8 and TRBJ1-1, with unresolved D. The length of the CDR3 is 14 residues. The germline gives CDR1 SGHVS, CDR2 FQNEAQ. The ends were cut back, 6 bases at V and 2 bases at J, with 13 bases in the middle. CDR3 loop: CASSYEGDNTEAFF. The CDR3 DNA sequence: TGTGCCAGCAGTTACGAGGGTGATAACACTGAAGCTTTCTTT. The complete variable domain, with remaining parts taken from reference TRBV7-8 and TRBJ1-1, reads GAGVSQSPRYKVAKRGQDVALRCDPISGHVSLFWYQQALGQGPEFLTYFQNEAQLDKSGLPSDRFFAERPEGSVSTLKIQRTQQEDSAVYLCASSYEGDNTEAFFGQGTRLTVV.

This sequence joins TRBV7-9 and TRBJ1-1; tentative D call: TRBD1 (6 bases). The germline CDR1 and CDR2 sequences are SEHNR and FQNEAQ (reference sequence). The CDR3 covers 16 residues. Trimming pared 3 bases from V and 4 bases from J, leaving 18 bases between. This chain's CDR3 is CASSFSDRTLSTEAFF. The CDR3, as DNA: TGTGCCAGCAGCTTTTCGGACAGAACACTCAGCACTGAAGCTTTCTTT.

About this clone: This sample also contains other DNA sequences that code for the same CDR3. Here the CDR3 DNA reads TGTGCCAGCAGCGTAACCGGTAACGAGCAGTTCTTC. This sequence encodes CASSVTGNEQFF. The V call is TRBV9, the J call TRBJ2-1; D is ambiguous. Trimming took off 1 base at V and 10 bases at J, with 9 bases between the two ends. This CDR3 comprises 12 residues. Germline V gene lookup returns CDR1 SGDLS and CDR2 YYNGEE.

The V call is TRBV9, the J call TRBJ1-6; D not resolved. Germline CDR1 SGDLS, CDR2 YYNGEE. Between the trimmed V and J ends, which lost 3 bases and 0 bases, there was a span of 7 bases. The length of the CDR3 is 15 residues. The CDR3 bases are TGTGCCAGCAGCGCTTCTAGCTCCTATAATTCACCCCTCCACTTT. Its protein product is CASSASSSYNSPLHF.

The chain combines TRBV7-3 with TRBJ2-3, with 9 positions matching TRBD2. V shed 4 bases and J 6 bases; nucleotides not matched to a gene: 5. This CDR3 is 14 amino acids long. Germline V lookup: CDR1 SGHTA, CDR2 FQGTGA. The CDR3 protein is CASSSGLAWDTQYF. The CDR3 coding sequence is TGTGCCAGCAGCTCGGGACTAGCTTGGGATACGCAGTATTTT.

The CDR3 protein is CASSWDIGTDTQYF. DNA for the CDR3: TGTGCCAGCAGCTGGGACATAGGGACAGATACGCAGTATTTT. The chain links TRBV7-3 to TRBJ2-3; possibly TRBD1 for D (6 bases). This CDR3 is built from 14 residues. Germline V lookup: CDR1 SGHTA, CDR2 FQGTGA. V shed 4 bases and J shed 3 bases, with 11 bases lying between them.

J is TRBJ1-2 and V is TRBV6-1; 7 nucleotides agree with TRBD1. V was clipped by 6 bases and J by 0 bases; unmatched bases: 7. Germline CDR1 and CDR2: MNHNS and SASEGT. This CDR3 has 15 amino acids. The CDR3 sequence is CASSAEGQSNYGYTF. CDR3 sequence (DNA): TGTGCCAGCAGCGCCGAGGGACAGTCTAACTATGGCTACACCTTC.

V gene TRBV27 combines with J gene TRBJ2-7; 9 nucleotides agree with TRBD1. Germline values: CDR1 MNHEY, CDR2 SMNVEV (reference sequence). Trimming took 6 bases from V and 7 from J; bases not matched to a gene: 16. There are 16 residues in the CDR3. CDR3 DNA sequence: TGTGCCAGCAGCCTAGCCGGGACAGGGCTTTCTAGAGAGCAGTACTTC. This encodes CASSLAGTGLSREQYF.

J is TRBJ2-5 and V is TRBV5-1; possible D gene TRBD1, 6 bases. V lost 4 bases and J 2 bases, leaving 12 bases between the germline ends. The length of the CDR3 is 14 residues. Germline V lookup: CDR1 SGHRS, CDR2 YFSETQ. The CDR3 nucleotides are TGCGCCAGCAGCACATTACAGGGTCAAGAGACCCAGTACTTC. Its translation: CASSTLQGQETQYF.

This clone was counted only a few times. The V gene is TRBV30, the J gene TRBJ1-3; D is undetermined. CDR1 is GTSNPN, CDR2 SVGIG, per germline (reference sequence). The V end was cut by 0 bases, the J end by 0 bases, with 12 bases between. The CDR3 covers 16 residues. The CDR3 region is CAWSVLGTSSGNTIYF. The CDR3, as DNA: TGTGCCTGGAGTGTACTAGGCACGAGCTCTGGAAACACCATATATTTT.

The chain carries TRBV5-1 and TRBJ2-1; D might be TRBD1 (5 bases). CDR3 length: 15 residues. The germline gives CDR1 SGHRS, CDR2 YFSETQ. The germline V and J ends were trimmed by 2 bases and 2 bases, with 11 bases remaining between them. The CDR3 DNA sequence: TGCGCCAGCAGCTTAGGCAGGGATCCCTACAATGAGCAGTTCTTC. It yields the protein CASSLGRDPYNEQFF.

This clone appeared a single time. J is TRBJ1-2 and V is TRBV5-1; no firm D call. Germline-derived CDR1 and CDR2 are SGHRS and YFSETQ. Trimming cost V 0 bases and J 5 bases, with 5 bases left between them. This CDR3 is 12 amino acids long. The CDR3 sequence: CASSLDRYGYTF. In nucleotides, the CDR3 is TGCGCCAGCAGCTTGGACAGATATGGCTACACCTTC. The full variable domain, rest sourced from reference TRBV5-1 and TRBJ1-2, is KAGVTQTPRYLIKTRGQQVTLSCSPISGHRSVSWYQQTPGQGLQFLFEYFSETQRNKGNFPGRFSGRQFSNSRSEMNVSTLELGDSALYLCASSLDRYGYTFGSGTRLTVV.

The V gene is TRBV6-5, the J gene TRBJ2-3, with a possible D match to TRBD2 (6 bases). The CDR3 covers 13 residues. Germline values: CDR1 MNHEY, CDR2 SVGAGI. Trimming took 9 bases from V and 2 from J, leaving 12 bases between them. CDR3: CASKKRATDTQYF. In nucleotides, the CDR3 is TGTGCCAGTAAGAAGCGGGCCACAGATACGCAGTATTTT.

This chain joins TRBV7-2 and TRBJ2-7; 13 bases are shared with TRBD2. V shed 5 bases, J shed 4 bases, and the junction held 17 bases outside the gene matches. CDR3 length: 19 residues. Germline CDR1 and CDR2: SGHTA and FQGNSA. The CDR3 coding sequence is TGTGCCAGCAGCGCTCGTGGGGGGAGACTAGCGGGGGGCCCTTACGAGCAGTACTTC. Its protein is CASSARGGRLAGGPYEQYF. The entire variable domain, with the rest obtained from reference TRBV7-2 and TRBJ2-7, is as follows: GAGVSQSPSNKVTEKGKDVELRCDPISGHTALYWYRQSLGQGLEFLIYFQGNSAPDKSGLPSDRFSAERTGGSVSTLTIQRTQQEDSAVYLCASSARGGRLAGGPYEQYFGPGTRLTVT.

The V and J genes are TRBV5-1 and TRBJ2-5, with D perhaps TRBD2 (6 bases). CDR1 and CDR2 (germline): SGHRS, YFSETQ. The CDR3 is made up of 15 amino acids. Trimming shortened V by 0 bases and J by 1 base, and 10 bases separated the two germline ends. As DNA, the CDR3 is TGCGCCAGCAGCTTGGGTGGCGGGGTCCAAGAGACCCAGTACTTC. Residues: CASSLGGGVQETQYF.

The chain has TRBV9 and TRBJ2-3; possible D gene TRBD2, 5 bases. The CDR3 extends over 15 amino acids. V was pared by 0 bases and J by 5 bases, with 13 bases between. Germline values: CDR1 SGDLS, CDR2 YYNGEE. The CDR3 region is CASSVDVGRGDTQYF. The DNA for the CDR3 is TGTGCCAGCAGCGTAGACGTGGGCCGGGGAGATACGCAGTATTTT.

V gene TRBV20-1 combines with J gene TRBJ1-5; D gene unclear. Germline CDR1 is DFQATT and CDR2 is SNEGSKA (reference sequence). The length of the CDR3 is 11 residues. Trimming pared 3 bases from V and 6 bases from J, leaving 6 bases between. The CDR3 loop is CSASQSQPQHF. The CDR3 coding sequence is TGCAGTGCTAGCCAATCTCAGCCCCAGCATTTT.

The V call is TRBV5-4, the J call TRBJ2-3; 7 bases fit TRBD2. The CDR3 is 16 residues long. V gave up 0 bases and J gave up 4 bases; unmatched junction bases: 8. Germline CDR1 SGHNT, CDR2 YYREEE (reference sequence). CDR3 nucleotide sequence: TGTGCCAGCAGCTTGGATCGGGCTAGCGGCGCAGATACGCAGTATTTT. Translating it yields CASSLDRASGADTQYF. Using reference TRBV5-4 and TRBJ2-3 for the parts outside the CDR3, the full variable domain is ETGVTQSPTHLIKTRGQQVTLRCSSQSGHNTVSWYQQALGQGPQFIFQYYREEENGRGNFPPRFSGLQFPNYSSELNVNALELDDSALYLCASSLDRASGADTQYFGPGTRLTVL.

CDR3 DNA sequence: TGTGCCAGCAGTTTGGGGAGGCAGTCCTACGAGCAGTACTTC. This codes for CASSLGRQSYEQYF. The chain employs TRBV6-5 and TRBJ2-7; the D gene is possibly TRBD2 (6 bases). The CDR3 runs to 14 residues. The V gene's germline CDR1 is MNHEY and CDR2 SVGAGI. V lost 4 bases and J 1 base, leaving 11 bases between the germline ends.

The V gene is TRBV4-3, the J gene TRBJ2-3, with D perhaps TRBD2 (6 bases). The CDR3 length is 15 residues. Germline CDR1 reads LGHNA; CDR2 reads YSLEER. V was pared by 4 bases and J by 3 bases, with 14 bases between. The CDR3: CASSPITGGTDTQYF. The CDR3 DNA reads TGCGCCAGCAGCCCAATTACCGGGGGAACAGATACGCAGTATTTT.